This T cell receptor (beta chain) emerged from a study of shared clonotypes between healthy human individuals. In the study overall: The study used three CD4 naive, three CD4 memory, two CD8 naive and one CD8 memory plate per donor. Study results and caveats: The small donor group covered limited genetic and exposure diversity. Investigators collected only blood, and repertoires in tissues likely differ. The rarefaction results pointed to incomplete sorted-subset sequencing despite large depth.

Note on this clone: Its antigen is not identified.

Libraries were prepared by immunoSEQ multiplex PCR; TCRdb keeps only in-frame clonotypes and omits some of them. The table lists approximately 600,000 clones, approximately 95% of them singletons. CD45RO-negative, CCR7-selected cells formed the naive CD8 fraction, which excluded terminally differentiated effector memory CD45RA+ cells. This CDR3 is built from 15 residues. Germline CDR1 reads SNHLY; CDR2 reads FYNNEI. V dropped 8 bases and J dropped 1; count of bases not matched to a gene: 10. This chain joins TRBV2 and TRBJ2-7; 8 nucleotides align to TRBD1. This receptor was taken from a woman aged 30 to 39 in good health. Sequencing input: naive CD8+ T cells sorted from blood. The CDR3 DNA is TGTGCCAGCGGGACGACAGGGGACCTTTCCTACGAGCAGTACTTC. Translation gives CASGTTGDLSYEQYF.